What follows describes a single T cell receptor beta chain. Its antigen is unidentified. The source of the sample is a study of OX40 agonist ivuxolimab in advanced cancers. Study-wide results and limits: Among the lowest levels of clonal expansion were found in partial responders at 0.1-3.0 mg/kg. Dosing at 0.1 to 3.0 mg/kg was accompanied by clonal expansion of CD4+ and CD8+ blood T cells by week 6.

Trimming removed 3 bases from V and 1 base from J; junction bases left unmatched: 11. The germline V gene encodes CDR1 LGHNA and CDR2 YNFKEQ. This CDR3 spans 17 amino acids. This table comes from immunoSEQ multiplex PCR, and its TCRdb copy is limited to in-frame clones, with some not included. The sample lists more than 70,000 clones, roughly 80% occurring once. The chain couples TRBV4-2 to TRBJ1-1, with 7 positions matching TRBD1. Sequences were derived from CD4+ or CD8+ T cells sorted from blood, sampled in a trial of the OX40 agonist ivuxolimab. The receptor was derived from an adult with an advanced solid tumor such as melanoma, head and neck, liver or kidney cancer. CDR3 in amino acids: CASSHVSGRGRNTEAFF. CDR3 DNA sequence: TGTGCCAGCAGCCATGTCAGTGGCAGGGGGAGGAACACTGAAGCTTTCTTT.